This T cell receptor (beta chain) was identified during a study of neurological immune-mediated disorders. Regarding the study as a whole: Patients with HTLV-1-associated myelopathy had the highest level of TCR clonal expansion, whereas patients with multiple sclerosis had the lowest level, falling beneath the level found in healthy controls. Private repertoires in all groups were suggested by the absence of shared CDR3 amino acid sequences among expanded clones across subjects.

Template-switch 5'RACE cDNA synthesis added a 10-nucleotide unique molecular identifier. TCRdb called the 5' RACE reads again in MiXCR, with one record for every CDR3 protein. Altogether around 60,000 distinct CDR3 sequences are present, about 10% being singletons, with the ten largest covering 6.6%. This CDR3 has 15 amino acids. Per germline, CDR1 SGHVS and CDR2 FNYEAQ. Trimming removed 1 base from V and 2 bases from J, with 10 bases in between. Specified time point: longitudinal time-point 1 (baseline). The starting material, 2 million PBMCs stored at -80 C, gave rise to the unsorted libraries. This clonotype has at least ten counts. Its target is unknown.

The gene calls are TRBV7-6 and TRBJ2-3; weak D call: TRBD1 (5 bases). The sequenced sample consisted of PBMCs. This TCR came from a male donor with HTLV-1-associated myelopathy (HAM/TSP). Here the CDR3 reads CASSLGQSFTDTQYF. CDR3 coding DNA: TGTGCCAGCAGCTTAGGACAGAGCTTCACAGATACGCAGTATTTT.